This TCR beta chain was found in a study of shared clonotypes between healthy human individuals. Naive CD8 isolation took CD45RO-negative cells positively selected for CCR7 and excluded terminally differentiated effector memory CD45RA+ cells. V was trimmed by 2 bases and J by 4 bases, leaving 16 bases between them. CDR1 is SGHAT and CDR2 is FQNNGV in the germline V gene. There are 16 residues in the CDR3. Sequencing used immunoSEQ multiplex PCR; TCRdb keeps in-frame clones, though not all of them. The sample has 1.5 million to 2.5 million clones, about 95% seen once. Material: naive CD8+ T cells sorted from blood. The TCR was taken from a man between 18 and 35 years old in good health. This chain connects TRBV11-2 to TRBJ2-3, with a possible D match to TRBD1 (5 bases). CDR3 loop: CASSLPLSRVADTQYF. CDR3 nucleotides: TGTGCCAGCAGCTTACCTTTGTCCAGGGTCGCAGATACGCAGTATTTT.